A single sample is the source of the 2 T cell receptor beta chains below, sequenced in a study of blood T cell repertoires in COVID-19. TCRdb's table, derived via immunoSEQ multiplex PCR, lists solely in-frame clones and lacks some. The sample lists under 85,000 clones, over 75% seen once, with 8.5% to 14% in the top ten. Sequencing was done on a sample of peripheral blood. Every receptor here comes from a man aged 50 or older with acute or convalescent COVID-19.

The rearrangement links TRBV19 to TRBJ1-2; TRBD1 is a possible D gene (6 bases). This CDR3 has 17 amino acids. V lost 8 bases to trimming and J lost 2 bases, with 24 bases between them. The germline V gene encodes CDR1 LNHDA and CDR2 SQIVND (reference sequence). CDR3 nucleotides: TGTGCCAGTGGTACTACAGGGTACCCATCCTCGAACTATGGCTACACCTTC. Translation: CASGTTGYPSSNYGYTF.

The V gene is TRBV5-4, the J gene TRBJ2-1; 9 nucleotides line up with TRBD1. CDR3 length equals 15 residues. Germline V gene data show CDR1 as SGHNT and CDR2 as YYREEE (reference sequence). J gave up 8 bases and V 3 bases, and 9 bases lay outside the gene matches. The CDR3 here is CASSSPDRGRDEQFF. The CDR3 DNA reads TGTGCCAGCAGCTCACCGGACAGGGGTCGGGATGAGCAGTTCTTC. The variable domain in full, completed from reference TRBV5-4 and TRBJ2-1, reads ETGVTQSPTHLIKTRGQQVTLRCSSQSGHNTVSWYQQALGQGPQFIFQYYREEENGRGNFPPRFSGLQFPNYSSELNVNALELDDSALYLCASSSPDRGRDEQFFGPGTRLTVL.